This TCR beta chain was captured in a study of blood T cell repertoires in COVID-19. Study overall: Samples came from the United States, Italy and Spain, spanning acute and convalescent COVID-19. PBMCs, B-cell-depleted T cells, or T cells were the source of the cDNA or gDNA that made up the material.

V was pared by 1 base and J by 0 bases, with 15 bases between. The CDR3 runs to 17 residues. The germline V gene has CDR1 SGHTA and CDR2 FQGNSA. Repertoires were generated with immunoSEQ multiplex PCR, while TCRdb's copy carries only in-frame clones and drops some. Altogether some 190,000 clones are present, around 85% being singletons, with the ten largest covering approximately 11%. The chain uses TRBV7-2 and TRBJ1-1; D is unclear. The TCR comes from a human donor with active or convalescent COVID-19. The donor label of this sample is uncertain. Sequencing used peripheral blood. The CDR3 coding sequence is TGTGCCAGCAGCTTAGTCGGTGGACTGATCATGAACACTGAAGCTTTCTTT. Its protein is CASSLVGGLIMNTEAFF.